This T cell receptor (beta chain) stems from a study of T cell changes during pregnancy in multiple sclerosis. Germline V gene data show CDR1 as SGDLS and CDR2 as YYNGEE. CDR3 length: 16 residues. Trimming removed 4 bases from V and 6 bases from J, with 20 bases in between. This table comes from immunoSEQ multiplex PCR, and its TCRdb copy is limited to in-frame clones, with some not included. The sample comprises nearly 110,000 clones, 80% to 95% of which are singletons, and less than 0.85% rests with the top ten. This clone was recorded only once. The chain recombines TRBV9 with TRBJ2-1; possible D gene TRBD2, 5 bases. The source material was peripheral blood, sampled in the third trimester of pregnancy. This clonotype was obtained from a female donor in good health, enrolled as a control in a pregnancy study. CDR3 DNA: TGTGCCAGCAGCCCCCGCGGGCGAAGACCGTCCAATGAGCAGTTCTTC. This gives the protein CASSPRGRRPSNEQFF.